The 25 T cell receptor beta chains below all came from one sample that was sequenced in a study of cytomegalovirus exposure and HLA in healthy donors. Researchers ran the PCR with 60 Vbeta and 13 Jbeta primers. Using immunoSEQ multiplex PCR, the repertoire was profiled, and TCRdb retains in-frame clones only, with some absent. Among about 140,000 clones, about 70% were seen once, and the ten largest hold roughly 4%. Specimen: PBMCs. Source of these receptors: a man between 18 and 35 years old in good health and CMV-seronegative.

The chain combines TRBV4-1 with TRBJ1-1, with 7 bases that match TRBD1. V shed 3 bases, J shed 4 bases, and the junction held 5 bases outside the gene matches. The CDR3 is 14 residues long. Looked up from germline, CDR1 is MGHRA and CDR2 is YSYEKL. This CDR3 reads CASSHNRGGTEAFF. CDR3 sequence (DNA): TGCGCCAGCAGCCACAACAGGGGTGGCACTGAAGCTTTCTTT.

The chain joins TRBV11-3 to TRBJ2-5; 7 bases are a match to TRBD2. V shed 5 bases and J 5 bases; nucleotides not matched to a gene: 11. The germline V gene encodes CDR1 SGHNT and CDR2 YENEEA. The CDR3 is 15 amino acids. This chain's CDR3 is CASSPEPGGFETQYF. CDR3 coding DNA: TGTGCCAGCAGCCCGGAGCCGGGGGGTTTCGAGACCCAGTACTTC.

This clone was recorded once. The chain employs TRBV7-2 and TRBJ2-1; 9 positions match TRBD1. Germline V gene sequence: CDR1 SGHTA, CDR2 FQGNSA. Trimming removed 2 bases from V and 7 bases from J; junction bases left unmatched: 9. The CDR3 runs to 16 residues. The CDR3 region has the DNA TGTGCCAGCAGCTTAAGCCCACAGGGGGCAAATAATGAGCAGTTCTTC. It translates to CASSLSPQGANNEQFF. The variable domain in full, with the rest retrieved from reference TRBV7-2 and TRBJ2-1, is GAGVSQSPSNKVTEKGKDVELRCDPISGHTALYWYRQSLGQGLEFLIYFQGNSAPDKSGLPSDRFSAERTGGSVSTLTIQRTQQEDSAVYLCASSLSPQGANNEQFFGPGTRLTVL.

This chain connects TRBV15 to TRBJ2-1; possible D gene TRBD1, 6 bases. Germline V lookup: CDR1 LNHNV, CDR2 YYDKDF (reference sequence). Trimming left V 8 bases short and J 10 bases short, with 15 bases between. There are 12 residues in the CDR3. The CDR3, as DNA: TGTGCCACCCAGTTTTTAAGGGGGGAGCAGTTCTTC. Its protein product is CATQFLRGEQFF.

This clone was counted once. The rearrangement links TRBV28 to TRBJ2-2; possibly TRBD1 for D (5 bases). The ends were cut back, 6 bases at V and 1 base at J, with 9 bases in the middle. The CDR3 runs to 14 residues. Germline assignment: CDR1 MDHEN and CDR2 SYDVKM. CDR3 nucleotides: TGTGCCAGCAGGGGGCATCAGAACACCGGGGAGCTGTTTTTT. Its translation is CASRGHQNTGELFF.

This clone was found a few times. At one boundary the junction diverges from the germline segment, which might be a read error. V is TRBV6-6 and J is TRBJ1-3; TRBD1 aligns across 9 bases. The CDR3 has 13 amino acids. The germline CDR1 and CDR2 sequences are MNHNY and SVGAGI (reference sequence). The CDR3, as DNA: TGTGCCAGCAGTTACGGACAGGGGCTGGACTTGCATTTT. Protein: CASSYGQGLDLHF.

The V gene is TRBV9, the J gene TRBJ1-1; no firm D call. Germline V gene data show CDR1 as SGDLS and CDR2 as YYNGEE. With 4 bases removed from V and 2 bases from J, the gap between germline ends came to 6 bases. This CDR3 has 12 amino acids. CDR3 in amino acids: CASSSRNTEAFF. The CDR3 coding sequence is TGTGCCAGCAGCTCGCGCAACACTGAAGCTTTCTTT.

The chain recombines TRBV2 with TRBJ2-3, with a weak D call TRBD1 (5 bases). CDR3 length: 13 residues. Trimming took off 4 bases at V and 3 bases at J, with 8 bases between the two ends. Germline V gene data show CDR1 as SNHLY and CDR2 as FYNNEI. CDR3 loop: CASSGGATDTQYF. The CDR3, as DNA: TGTGCCAGCAGTGGGGGCGCGACAGATACGCAGTATTTT.

The chain is built from TRBV19 and TRBJ2-3, with TRBD1 matching 9 bases. The CDR3 is 15 amino acids. J gave up 2 bases and V 6 bases, and 6 bases lay outside the gene matches. In germline, CDR1 is LNHDA, CDR2 SQIVND (reference sequence). In nucleotides, the CDR3 is TGTGCCAGTAGCGGACAGGGGACCTACACAGATACGCAGTATTTT. Residues: CASSGQGTYTDTQYF.

V and J are TRBV5-6 and TRBJ1-1; the match to TRBD1 covers 7 bases. Looked up from germline, CDR1 is SGHDT and CDR2 is YYEEEE. Trimming took 4 bases from V and 5 from J; bases not matched to a gene: 11. The CDR3 is made up of 15 amino acids. The CDR3 is CASSQLGTALTEAFF. The CDR3 coding sequence is TGTGCCAGCAGCCAATTAGGGACAGCACTTACTGAAGCTTTCTTT.

Concerning this clone: The conserved phenylalanine or tryptophan normally closing the CDR3 is absent here, so this likely arose from a read error. The chain employs TRBV28 and TRBJ2-7; D gene ambiguous. Trimming removed 1 base from V and 4 bases from J, with 8 bases in between. CDR3 length: 13 amino acids. Germline V gene data show CDR1 as MDHEN and CDR2 as SYDVKM. The CDR3 DNA is TGTGCCAGCAGTTTATACAGTCTTTACGAGCAGTACCTC. This sequence encodes CASSLYSLYEQYL.

The chain couples TRBV27 to TRBJ2-2, with no clear D. From germline, CDR1 is MNHEY and CDR2 SMNVEV (reference sequence). This CDR3 has 14 residues. V dropped 1 base and J dropped 4 bases, with 7 bases sitting between them. The CDR3 spells CASSLWAVTGELFF. For the CDR3, the DNA is TGTGCCAGCAGTTTATGGGCAGTCACCGGGGAGCTGTTTTTT.

V and J are TRBV15 and TRBJ1-4; D is ambiguous. Germline CDR1 LNHNV, CDR2 YYDKDF (reference sequence). This CDR3 region has 17 residues. Trimming pared 1 base from V and 0 bases from J, leaving 12 bases between. CDR3 protein: CATSRARFFATNEKLFF. CDR3 sequence (DNA): TGTGCCACCAGCAGAGCTCGTTTTTTTGCAACTAATGAAAAACTGTTTTTT.

CDR3: CASSLGDYHYEQYF. CDR3 in DNA: TGTGCCAGCAGCTTGGGCGACTATCACTACGAGCAGTACTTC. This chain links TRBV5-4 with TRBJ2-7, with a weak D call TRBD2 (5 bases). The V end was cut by 0 bases, the J end by 3 bases, with 10 bases between. The germline V gene has CDR1 SGHNT and CDR2 YYREEE (reference sequence). The CDR3 covers 14 residues.

This chain uses TRBV19 with TRBJ2-7; tentatively, D is TRBD2 (5 bases). The CDR3 has 16 residues. The V and J ends lost 0 bases and 4 bases respectively, with 16 bases between them. Germline CDR1 reads LNHDA; CDR2 reads SQIVND (reference sequence). Written as DNA, the CDR3 is TGTGCCAGTAGTATAGATCTTGAGGGCCCGGGGTACGAGCAGTACTTC. It yields the protein CASSIDLEGPGYEQYF. Full variable domain (rest looked up from reference TRBV19 and TRBJ2-7): DGGITQSPKYLFRKEGQNVTLSCEQNLNHDAMYWYRQDPGQGLRLIYYSQIVNDFQKGDIAEGYSVSREKKESFPLTVTSAQKNPTAFYLCASSIDLEGPGYEQYFGPGTRLTVT.

The chain has TRBV27 and TRBJ2-3, with 8 positions matching TRBD2. Germline V gene lookup returns CDR1 MNHEY and CDR2 SMNVEV (reference sequence). The ends lost 4 bases at V and 0 bases at J; junction bases unmatched: 3. The CDR3 is 15 amino acids. The CDR3: CASSSLAGSTDTQYF. The CDR3 DNA sequence: TGTGCCAGCAGTTCATTAGCGGGGAGCACAGATACGCAGTATTTT.

This chain uses TRBV6-5 with TRBJ2-7, with a tentative D call TRBD2 (7 bases). The germline gives CDR1 MNHEY, CDR2 SVGAGI. This CDR3 is 15 amino acids long. The V end lost 2 bases, the J end lost 2 bases, and 13 bases lay between the germline ends. CDR3 amino acids: CASSYGAGATYEQYF. The DNA of the CDR3 is TGTGCCAGCAGTTACGGGGCGGGGGCGACCTACGAGCAGTACTTC.

V and J are TRBV12-5 and TRBJ2-7; no firm D call. CDR1 and CDR2 from the germline V gene are LGHNT and FRNRAP. V lost 7 bases and J 1 base, leaving 14 bases between the germline ends. The CDR3 runs to 14 residues. The CDR3 sequence: CASAYNSMSYEQYF. CDR3 nucleotides: TGTGCTAGTGCCTATAACTCGATGTCCTACGAGCAGTACTTC.

The V and J genes are TRBV9 and TRBJ2-3, with D perhaps matching TRBD2 (6 bases). CDR3 size: 18 residues. Germline loops: CDR1 SGDLS, CDR2 YYNGEE. V dropped 0 bases and J dropped 0 bases, with 17 bases sitting between them. Written as DNA, the CDR3 is TGTGCCAGCAGCGTAGTTGGGGGAGGCCAGCCGAGCACAGATACGCAGTATTTT. It codes for CASSVVGGGQPSTDTQYF. Full variable domain (remainder filled in from reference TRBV9 and TRBJ2-3): DSGVTQTPKHLITATGQRVTLRCSPRSGDLSVYWYQQSLDQGLQFLIQYYNGEERAKGNILERFSAQQFPDLHSELNLSSLELGDSALYFCASSVVGGGQPSTDTQYFGPGTRLTVL.

This clone turned up a few times. V and J are TRBV5-6 and TRBJ2-1, with 7 bases identical to TRBD1. From germline, CDR1 is SGHDT and CDR2 YYEEEE. This CDR3 region has 18 residues. The junction had 20 bases not matched to a gene; V was cut back by 7 bases and J by 4 bases. The CDR3 region is CASAAPRTGTEFYNEQFF. The CDR3 DNA reads TGTGCCAGCGCCGCCCCACGAACCGGGACAGAATTTTACAATGAGCAGTTCTTC.

This CDR3 is CASSTLADLPYNEQFF. The CDR3 DNA reads TGTGCCAGTAGTACGCTAGCGGATTTACCTTACAATGAGCAGTTCTTC. The V gene is TRBV19, the J gene TRBJ2-1; 7 nucleotides agree with TRBD2. The CDR3 totals 16 residues. V lost 4 bases and J lost 4; bases outside the gene matches: 10. CDR1 is LNHDA and CDR2 is SQIVND in the germline V gene (reference sequence).

The CDR3 coding sequence is TGTGCCAGTAGTATAGTGGGAGGCGCAGAGACCCAGTACTTC. Protein product: CASSIVGGAETQYF. J is TRBJ2-5 and V is TRBV19; a weak D match, TRBD2 (6 bases). The germline V gene encodes CDR1 LNHDA and CDR2 SQIVND (reference sequence). The CDR3 is 14 amino acids. Trimming cost V 1 base and J 4 bases, with 10 bases left between them. Combining the CDR3 with reference TRBV19 and TRBJ2-5 gives the whole variable domain DGGITQSPKYLFRKEGQNVTLSCEQNLNHDAMYWYRQDPGQGLRLIYYSQIVNDFQKGDIAEGYSVSREKKESFPLTVTSAQKNPTAFYLCASSIVGGAETQYFGPGTRLLVL.

J is TRBJ2-5 and V is TRBV9, with D perhaps matching TRBD2 (6 bases). The V gene lost 0 bases and the J gene lost 2 bases, with 8 bases spanning the gap. Germline V gene sequence: CDR1 SGDLS, CDR2 YYNGEE. The CDR3 is made up of 14 amino acids. CDR3 loop: CASSVEAGQETQYF. In DNA, the CDR3 is TGTGCCAGCAGCGTAGAGGCGGGGCAAGAGACCCAGTACTTC. The variable domain in full, completed from reference TRBV9 and TRBJ2-5, reads DSGVTQTPKHLITATGQRVTLRCSPRSGDLSVYWYQQSLDQGLQFLIQYYNGEERAKGNILERFSAQQFPDLHSELNLSSLELGDSALYFCASSVEAGQETQYFGPGTRLLVL.

The CDR3 sequence: CATQGRELALYEQYF. DNA for the CDR3: TGTGCCACTCAGGGACGGGAGTTGGCCCTCTACGAGCAGTACTTC. The chain is built from TRBV6-1 and TRBJ2-7; a possible D gene is TRBD2 (6 bases). The CDR3 is 15 residues long. Germline CDR1 and CDR2: MNHNS and SASEGT. The germline V and J ends were trimmed by 10 bases and 3 bases, with 22 bases remaining between them.

V and J are TRBV4-2 and TRBJ2-2; 8 bases are shared with TRBD1. CDR1 is LGHNA, CDR2 YNFKEQ, per germline. J gave up 7 bases and V 0 bases, and 13 bases lay outside the gene matches. This CDR3 has 18 residues. The CDR3 loop is CASSQENVRDRSHGELFF. The CDR3 coding sequence is TGTGCCAGCAGCCAAGAGAATGTAAGGGACAGGTCTCACGGGGAGCTGTTTTTT.